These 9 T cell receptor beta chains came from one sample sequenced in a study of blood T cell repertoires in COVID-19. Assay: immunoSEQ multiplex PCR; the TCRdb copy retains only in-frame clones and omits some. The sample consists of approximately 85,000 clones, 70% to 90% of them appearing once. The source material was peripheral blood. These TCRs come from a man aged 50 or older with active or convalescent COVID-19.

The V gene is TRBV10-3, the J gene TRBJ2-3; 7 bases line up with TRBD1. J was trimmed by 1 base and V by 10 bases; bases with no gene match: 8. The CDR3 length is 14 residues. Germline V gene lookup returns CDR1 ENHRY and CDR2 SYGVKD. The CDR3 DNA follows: TGTGCCACGGTCCGGGACAGACGCACAGATACGCAGTATTTT. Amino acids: CATVRDRRTDTQYF.

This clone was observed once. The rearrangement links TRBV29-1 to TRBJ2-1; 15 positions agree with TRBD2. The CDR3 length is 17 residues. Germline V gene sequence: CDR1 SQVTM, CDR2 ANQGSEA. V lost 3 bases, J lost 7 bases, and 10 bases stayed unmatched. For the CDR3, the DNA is TGCAGCGTTGACGGGACTAGCGGGAGGAGCCCTGGGAATGAGCAGTTCTTC. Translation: CSVDGTSGRSPGNEQFF.

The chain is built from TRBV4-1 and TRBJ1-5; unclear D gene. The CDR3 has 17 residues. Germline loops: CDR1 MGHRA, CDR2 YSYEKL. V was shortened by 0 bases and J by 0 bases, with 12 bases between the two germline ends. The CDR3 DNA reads TGCGCCAGCAGCCAAGACCCCTCCCTATATAGCAATCAGCCCCAGCATTTT. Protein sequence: CASSQDPSLYSNQPQHF.

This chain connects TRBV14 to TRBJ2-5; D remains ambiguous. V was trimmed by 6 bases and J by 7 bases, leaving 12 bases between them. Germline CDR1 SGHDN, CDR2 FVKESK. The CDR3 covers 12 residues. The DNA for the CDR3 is TGTGCCAGCAGTTCAAGTTCAGGGACCCAGTACTTC. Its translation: CASSSSSGTQYF. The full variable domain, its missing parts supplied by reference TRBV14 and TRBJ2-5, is EAGVTQFPSHSVIEKGQTVTLRCDPISGHDNLYWYRRVMGKEIKFLLHFVKESKQDESGMPNNRFLAERTGGTYSTLKVQPAELEDSGVYFCASSSSSGTQYFGPGTRLLVL.

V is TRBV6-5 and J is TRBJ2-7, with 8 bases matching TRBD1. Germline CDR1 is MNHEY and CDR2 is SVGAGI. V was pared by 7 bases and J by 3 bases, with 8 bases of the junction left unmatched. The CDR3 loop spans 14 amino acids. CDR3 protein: CASKPTGDFYEQYF. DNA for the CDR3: TGTGCCAGCAAACCGACAGGGGATTTCTACGAGCAGTACTTC.

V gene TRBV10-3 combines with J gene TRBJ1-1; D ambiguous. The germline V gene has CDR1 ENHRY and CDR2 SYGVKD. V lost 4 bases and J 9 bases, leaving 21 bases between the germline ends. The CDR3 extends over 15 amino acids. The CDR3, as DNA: TGTGCCATCAGTGCGAACCGCGAAGAGGGCCTTCAAGCTTTCTTT. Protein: CAISANREEGLQAFF.

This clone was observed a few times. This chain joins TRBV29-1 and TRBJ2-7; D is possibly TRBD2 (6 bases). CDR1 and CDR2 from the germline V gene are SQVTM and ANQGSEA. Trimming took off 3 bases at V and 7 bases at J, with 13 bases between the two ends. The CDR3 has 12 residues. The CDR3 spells CSVDTGAREQYF. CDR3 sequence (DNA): TGCAGCGTTGATACGGGAGCTCGGGAGCAGTACTTC.

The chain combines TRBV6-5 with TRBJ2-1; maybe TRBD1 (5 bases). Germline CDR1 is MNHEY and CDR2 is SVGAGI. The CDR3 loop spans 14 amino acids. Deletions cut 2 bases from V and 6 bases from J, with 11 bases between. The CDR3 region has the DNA TGTGCCAGCAGTTACCGCAGGGAAAGCAATGAGCAGTTCTTC. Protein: CASSYRRESNEQFF.

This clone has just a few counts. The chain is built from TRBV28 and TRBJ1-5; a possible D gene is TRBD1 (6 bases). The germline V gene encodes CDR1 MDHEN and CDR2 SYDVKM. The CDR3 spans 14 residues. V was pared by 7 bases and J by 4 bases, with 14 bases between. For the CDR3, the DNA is TGTGCCAGCACCCTGGGGGGGCGGAATCAGCCCCAGCATTTT. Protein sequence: CASTLGGRNQPQHF.